The TCR beta chain under discussion was sequenced for a study of blood T cell repertoires in COVID-19. For the study at large: Italy, Spain and the United States were the sources of the convalescent and acute COVID-19 samples. Sources were T cells, B-cell-depleted T cells, or PBMCs; the material itself was cDNA or gDNA.

In the study's own analysis: Amplifying reference gene primers gave estimates of nucleated cell counts. Clones were read by immunoSEQ multiplex PCR, and TCRdb kept only the in-frame ones, dropping some. V and J calls and clone size are copied from that table; D and trimming were computed from the DNA. The sample contains roughly 170,000 clones, roughly 86% of which appear only once. The germline CDR1 and CDR2 sequences are SGHVS and FQNEAQ. The trim removed 5 bases at V and 2 bases at J, leaving 10 bases unmatched. The CDR3 sequence is 16 residues long. The sample consisted of peripheral blood. V and J are TRBV7-8 and TRBJ2-5; the match to TRBD2 covers 8 bases. The sequence derives from a man aged 40-50 years with active or convalescent COVID-19. The CDR3 DNA is TGTGCCAGCAGCCCCGGACTAGCCTCCTTTCAAGAGACCCAGTACTTC. Translation gives CASSPGLASFQETQYF.